One TCR beta chain is described in this entry. V was clipped by 3 bases and J by 8 bases, with 11 bases between them. There are 13 residues in the CDR3. Germline CDR1 reads SEHNR; CDR2 reads FQNEAQ (reference sequence). The data are from a study of blood T cells in healthy people across ages. A second roughly 6 to 12 cycle PCR used barcoded and J-beta primers. TCRdb reprocessed the 5' RACE reads with MiXCR, giving one entry per CDR3 protein. The sample holds 1,800,000 or so distinct CDR3 sequences, roughly two fifths seen once. Sequenced sample: blood. This sequence was found in a human donor in good health. The gene calls are TRBV7-9 and TRBJ2-1; D uncertain. This CDR3 reads CASSLMTIDEQFF. CDR3 DNA sequence: TGTGCCAGCAGCTTGATGACAATTGATGAGCAGTTCTTC. Complete variable domain (other parts from reference TRBV7-9 and TRBJ2-1): DTGVSQNPRHKITKRGQNVTFRCDPISEHNRLYWYRQTLGQGPEFLTYFQNEAQLEKSRLLSDRFSAERPKGSFSTLEIQRTEQGDSAMYLCASSLMTIDEQFFGPGTRLTVL.